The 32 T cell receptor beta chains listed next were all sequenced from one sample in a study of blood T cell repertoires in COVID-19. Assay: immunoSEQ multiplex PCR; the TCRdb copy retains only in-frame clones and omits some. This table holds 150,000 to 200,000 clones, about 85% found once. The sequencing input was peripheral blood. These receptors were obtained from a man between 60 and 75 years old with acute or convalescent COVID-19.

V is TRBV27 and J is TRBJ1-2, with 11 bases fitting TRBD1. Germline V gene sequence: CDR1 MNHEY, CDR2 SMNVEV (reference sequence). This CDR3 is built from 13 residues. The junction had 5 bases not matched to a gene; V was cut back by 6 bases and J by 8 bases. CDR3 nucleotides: TGTGCCAGCAGACCAGGACAGGGGGCAGGCTACACCTTC. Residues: CASRPGQGAGYTF.

The CDR3 bases are TGTGCCAGCAGCTTGATAGAGCCGAACACCGGGGAGCTGTTTTTT. It is translated as CASSLIEPNTGELFF. The chain links TRBV5-8 to TRBJ2-2, with D unresolved. Germline V gene lookup returns CDR1 SGHTS and CDR2 YDEGEE. The CDR3 totals 15 residues. The V end was cut by 1 base, the J end by 0 bases, with 7 bases between.

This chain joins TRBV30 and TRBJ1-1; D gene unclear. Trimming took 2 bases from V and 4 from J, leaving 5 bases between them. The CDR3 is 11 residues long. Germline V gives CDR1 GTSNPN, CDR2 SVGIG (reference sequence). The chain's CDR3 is CAWSRATEAFF. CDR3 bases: TGTGCCTGGAGTCGAGCCACTGAAGCTTTCTTT.

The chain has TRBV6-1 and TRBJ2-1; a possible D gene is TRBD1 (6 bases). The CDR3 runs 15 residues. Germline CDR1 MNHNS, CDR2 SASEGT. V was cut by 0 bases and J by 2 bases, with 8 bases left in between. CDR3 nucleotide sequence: TGTGCCAGCAGTGAAGCATGGACAGCCTACAATGAGCAGTTCTTC. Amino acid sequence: CASSEAWTAYNEQFF.

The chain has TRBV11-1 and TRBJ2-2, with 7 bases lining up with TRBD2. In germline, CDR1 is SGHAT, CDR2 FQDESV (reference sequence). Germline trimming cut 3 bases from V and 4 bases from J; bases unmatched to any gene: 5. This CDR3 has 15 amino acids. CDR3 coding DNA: TGTGCCAGCAGCTTGGAGACTAGCCCCACCGGGGAGCTGTTTTTT. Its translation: CASSLETSPTGELFF.

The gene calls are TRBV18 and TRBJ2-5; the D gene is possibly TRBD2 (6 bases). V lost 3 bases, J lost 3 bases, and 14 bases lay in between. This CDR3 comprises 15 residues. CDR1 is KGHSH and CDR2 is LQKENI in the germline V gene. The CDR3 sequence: CASSPGSGSKETQYF. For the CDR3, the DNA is TGTGCCAGCTCACCTGGTTCCGGGAGTAAAGAGACCCAGTACTTC.

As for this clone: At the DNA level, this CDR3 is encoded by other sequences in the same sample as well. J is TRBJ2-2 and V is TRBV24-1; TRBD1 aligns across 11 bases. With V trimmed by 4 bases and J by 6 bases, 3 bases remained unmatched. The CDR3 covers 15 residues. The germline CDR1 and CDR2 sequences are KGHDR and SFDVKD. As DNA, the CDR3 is TGTGCCACCAGTGACCCGGGACAGGGGGCCGGGGAGCTGTTTTTT. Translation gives CATSDPGQGAGELFF.

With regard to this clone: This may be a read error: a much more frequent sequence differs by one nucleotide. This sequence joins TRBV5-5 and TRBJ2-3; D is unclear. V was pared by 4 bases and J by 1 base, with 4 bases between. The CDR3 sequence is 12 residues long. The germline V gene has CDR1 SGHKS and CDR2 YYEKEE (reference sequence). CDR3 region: CASSPGTDTQYF. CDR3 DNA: TGTGCCAGCAGCCCAGGCACAGATACGCAGTATTTT.

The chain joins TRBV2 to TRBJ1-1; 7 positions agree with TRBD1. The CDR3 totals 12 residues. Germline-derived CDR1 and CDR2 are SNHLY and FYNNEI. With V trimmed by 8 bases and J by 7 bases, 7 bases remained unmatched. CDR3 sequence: CASQYGTDEAFF. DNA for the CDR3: TGTGCCAGCCAATACGGGACAGATGAAGCTTTCTTT. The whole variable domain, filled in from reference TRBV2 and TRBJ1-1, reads EPEVTQTPSHQVTQMGQEVILRCVPISNHLYFYWYRQILGQKVEFLVSFYNNEISEKSEIFDDQFSVERPDGSNFTLKIRSTKLEDSAMYFCASQYGTDEAFFGQGTRLTVV.

For the CDR3, the DNA is TGTGCCATCAGGGGCGGACAGGGGAGCGAAGAGACCCAGTACTTC. This encodes CAIRGGQGSEETQYF. This chain uses TRBV10-3 with TRBJ2-5; 9 bases agree with TRBD1. Unmatched junction bases numbered 8, after V lost 6 bases and J lost 3 bases. This CDR3 spans 15 amino acids. Germline V gene lookup returns CDR1 ENHRY and CDR2 SYGVKD.

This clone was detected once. In DNA form, the CDR3 reads TGTGCCAGCAGCACCCGGTTGGAAGAGACCCAGTACTTC. Translation: CASSTRLEETQYF. The rearrangement joins TRBV7-9 to TRBJ2-5; D is unresolved. The CDR3 spans 13 residues. The V end was cut by 5 bases, the J end by 3 bases, with 10 bases between. CDR1 and CDR2 from the germline V gene are SEHNR and FQNEAQ (reference sequence). The whole variable domain, filled in from reference TRBV7-9 and TRBJ2-5, reads DTGVSQNPRHKITKRGQNVTFRCDPISEHNRLYWYRQTLGQGPEFLTYFQNEAQLEKSRLLSDRFSAERPKGSFSTLEIQRTEQGDSAMYLCASSTRLEETQYFGPGTRLLVL.

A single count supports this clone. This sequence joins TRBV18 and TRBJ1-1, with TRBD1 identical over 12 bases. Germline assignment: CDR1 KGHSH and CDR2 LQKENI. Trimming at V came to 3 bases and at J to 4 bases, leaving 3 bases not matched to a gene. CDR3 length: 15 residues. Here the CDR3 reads CASSPGTGGFTEAFF. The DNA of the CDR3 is TGTGCCAGCTCACCTGGGACAGGGGGCTTCACTGAAGCTTTCTTT.

CDR3 DNA: TGTGCCAGCAGTTCCGGACAGTACAATGAGCAGTTCTTC. This gives the protein CASSSGQYNEQFF. The chain recombines TRBV12-3 or TRBV12-4 with TRBJ2-1; maybe TRBD1 (6 bases). Trimming removed 4 bases from V and 4 bases from J, with 8 bases in between. The CDR3 loop spans 13 amino acids.

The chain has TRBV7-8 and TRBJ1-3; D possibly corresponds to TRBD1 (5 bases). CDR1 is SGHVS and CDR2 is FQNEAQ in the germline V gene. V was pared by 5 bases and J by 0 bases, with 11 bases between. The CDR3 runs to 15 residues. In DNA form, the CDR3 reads TGTGCCAGCAGCCCCGGGGGTAGCTCTGGAAACACCATATATTTT. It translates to CASSPGGSSGNTIYF.

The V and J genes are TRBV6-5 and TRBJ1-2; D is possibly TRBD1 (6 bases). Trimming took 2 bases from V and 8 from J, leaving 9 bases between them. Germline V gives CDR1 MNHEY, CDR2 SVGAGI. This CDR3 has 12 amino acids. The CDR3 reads CASSYIGGGYTF. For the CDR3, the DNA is TGTGCCAGCAGTTACATAGGGGGAGGCTACACCTTC.

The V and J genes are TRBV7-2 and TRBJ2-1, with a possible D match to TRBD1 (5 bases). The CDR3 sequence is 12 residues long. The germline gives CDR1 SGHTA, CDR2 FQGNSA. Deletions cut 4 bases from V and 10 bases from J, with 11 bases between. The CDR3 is CASSSRVLEQFF. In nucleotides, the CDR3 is TGTGCCAGCAGCTCCAGGGTCCTCGAGCAGTTCTTC.

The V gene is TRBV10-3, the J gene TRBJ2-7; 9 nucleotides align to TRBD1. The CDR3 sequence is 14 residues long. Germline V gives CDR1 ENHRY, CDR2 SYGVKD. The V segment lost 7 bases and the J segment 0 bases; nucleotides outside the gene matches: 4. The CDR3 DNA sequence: TGTGCCATCACCGGGACAGGGAGCTCCTACGAGCAGTACTTC. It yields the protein CAITGTGSSYEQYF.

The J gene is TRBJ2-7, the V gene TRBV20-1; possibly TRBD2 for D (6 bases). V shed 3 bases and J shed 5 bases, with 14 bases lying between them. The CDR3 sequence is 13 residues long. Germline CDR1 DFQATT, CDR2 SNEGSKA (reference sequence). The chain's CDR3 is CSASRTSFDEQYF. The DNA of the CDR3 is TGCAGTGCTAGTAGAACTAGCTTCGACGAGCAGTACTTC.

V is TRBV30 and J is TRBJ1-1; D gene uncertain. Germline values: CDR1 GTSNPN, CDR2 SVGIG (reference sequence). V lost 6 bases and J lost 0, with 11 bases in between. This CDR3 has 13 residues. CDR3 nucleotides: TGTGCCTGTAATGAGGGCCTGAACACTGAAGCTTTCTTT. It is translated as CACNEGLNTEAFF.

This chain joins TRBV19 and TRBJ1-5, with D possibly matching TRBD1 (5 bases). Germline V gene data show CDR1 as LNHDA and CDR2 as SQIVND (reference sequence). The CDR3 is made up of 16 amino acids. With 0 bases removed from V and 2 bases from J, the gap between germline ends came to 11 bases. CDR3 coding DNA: TGTGCCAGTAGTATAGAATTGGGGCCTGGCAATCAGCCCCAGCATTTT. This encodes CASSIELGPGNQPQHF.

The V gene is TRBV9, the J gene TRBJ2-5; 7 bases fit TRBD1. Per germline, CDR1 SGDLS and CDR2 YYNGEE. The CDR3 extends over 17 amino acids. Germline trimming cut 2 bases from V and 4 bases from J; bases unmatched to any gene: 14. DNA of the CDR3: TGTGCCAGCAGCGTCGGACAGGCCCGCGGGTACCCAGAGACCCAGTACTTC. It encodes CASSVGQARGYPETQYF.

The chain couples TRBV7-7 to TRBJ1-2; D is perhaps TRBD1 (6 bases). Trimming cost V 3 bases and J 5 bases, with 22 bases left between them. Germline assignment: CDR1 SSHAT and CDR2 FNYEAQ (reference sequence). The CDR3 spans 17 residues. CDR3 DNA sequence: TGTGCCAGCAGCTTGGAATCCCCTAGGGGGAACGGATATGGCTACACCTTC. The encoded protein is CASSLESPRGNGYGYTF.

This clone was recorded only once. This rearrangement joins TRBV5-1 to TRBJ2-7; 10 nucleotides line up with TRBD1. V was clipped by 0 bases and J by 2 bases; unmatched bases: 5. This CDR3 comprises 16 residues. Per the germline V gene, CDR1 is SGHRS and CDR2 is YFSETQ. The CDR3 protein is CASSLGGTGVAYEQYF. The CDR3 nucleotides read TGCGCCAGCAGCTTGGGGGGGACAGGGGTCGCCTACGAGCAGTACTTC.

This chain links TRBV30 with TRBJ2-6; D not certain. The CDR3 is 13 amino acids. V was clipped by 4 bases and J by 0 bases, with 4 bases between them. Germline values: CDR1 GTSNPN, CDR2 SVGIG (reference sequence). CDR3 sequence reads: CAWTLSGANVLTF. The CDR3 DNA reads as TGTGCCTGGACTCTCTCTGGGGCCAACGTCCTGACTTTC.

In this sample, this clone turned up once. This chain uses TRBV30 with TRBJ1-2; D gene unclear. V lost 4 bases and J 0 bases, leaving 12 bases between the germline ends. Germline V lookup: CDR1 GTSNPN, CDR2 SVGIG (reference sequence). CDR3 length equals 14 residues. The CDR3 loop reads CAWTMGDANYGYTF. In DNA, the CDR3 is TGTGCCTGGACGATGGGCGATGCTAACTATGGCTACACCTTC.

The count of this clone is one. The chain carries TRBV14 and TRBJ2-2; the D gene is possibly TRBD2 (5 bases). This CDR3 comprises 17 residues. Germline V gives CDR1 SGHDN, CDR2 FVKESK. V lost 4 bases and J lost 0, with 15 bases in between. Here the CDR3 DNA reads TGTGCCAGCAGCCCCTACGTAGGAGGTACGAACACCGGGGAGCTGTTTTTT. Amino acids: CASSPYVGGTNTGELFF.

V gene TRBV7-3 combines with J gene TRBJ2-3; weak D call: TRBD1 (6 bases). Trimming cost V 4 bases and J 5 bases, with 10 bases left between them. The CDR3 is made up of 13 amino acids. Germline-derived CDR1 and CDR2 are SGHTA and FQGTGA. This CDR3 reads CASSSQGRDTQYF. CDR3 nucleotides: TGTGCCAGCAGCTCACAGGGCAGAGATACGCAGTATTTT.

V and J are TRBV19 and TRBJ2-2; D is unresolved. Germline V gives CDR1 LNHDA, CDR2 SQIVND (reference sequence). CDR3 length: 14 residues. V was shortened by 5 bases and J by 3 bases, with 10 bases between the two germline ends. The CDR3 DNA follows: TGTGCCAGTAGTTCCACAGATTACACCGGGGAGCTGTTTTTT. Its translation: CASSSTDYTGELFF.

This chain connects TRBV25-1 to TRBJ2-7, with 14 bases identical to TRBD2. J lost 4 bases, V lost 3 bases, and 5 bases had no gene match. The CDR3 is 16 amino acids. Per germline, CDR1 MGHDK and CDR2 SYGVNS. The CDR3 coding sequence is TGTGCCAGCAGTGACACGGGGACTAGCGGGAGATACGAGCAGTACTTC. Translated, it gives CASSDTGTSGRYEQYF.

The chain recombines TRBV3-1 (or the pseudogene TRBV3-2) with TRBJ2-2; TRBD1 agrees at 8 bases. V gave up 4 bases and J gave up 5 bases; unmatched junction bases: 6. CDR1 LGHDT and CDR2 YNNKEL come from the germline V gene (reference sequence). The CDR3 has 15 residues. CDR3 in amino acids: CASSRGQGITGELFF. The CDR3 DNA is TGTGCCAGCAGCCGTGGACAGGGAATAACCGGGGAGCTGTTTTTT.

The CDR3: CASSPYTSLETQYF. For the CDR3, the DNA is TGTGCCAGCTCACCCTACACTAGCTTAGAGACCCAGTACTTC. The genes are TRBV18 and TRBJ2-5; weak D call: TRBD2 (6 bases). Germline CDR1 KGHSH, CDR2 LQKENI. This CDR3 is 14 amino acids long. V shed 3 bases and J shed 4 bases, with 12 bases lying between them. The variable domain in full, with the rest retrieved from reference TRBV18 and TRBJ2-5, is NAGVMQNPRHLVRRRGQEARLRCSPMKGHSHVYWYRQLPEEGLKFMVYLQKENIIDESGMPKERFSAEFPKEGPSILRIQQVVRGDSAAYFCASSPYTSLETQYFGPGTRLLVL.

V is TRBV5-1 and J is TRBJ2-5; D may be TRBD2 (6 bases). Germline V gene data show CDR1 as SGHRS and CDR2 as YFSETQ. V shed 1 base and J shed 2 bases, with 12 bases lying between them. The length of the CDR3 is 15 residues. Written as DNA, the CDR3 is TGCGCCAGCAGCTTGTCACCTAGCGTTCAAGAGACCCAGTACTTC. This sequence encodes CASSLSPSVQETQYF.